This T cell receptor beta chain was identified during a study of blood T cell repertoires in COVID-19. Study context: Specimens from acute and convalescent COVID-19 originated in the United States, Italy and Spain. T cells, B-cell-depleted T cells, or PBMCs supplied cDNA or gDNA.

V was trimmed by 1 base and J by 4 bases, leaving 14 bases between them. Germline CDR1 and CDR2: SGHTA and FQGNSA. This CDR3 is 16 amino acids long. Authors' analysis steps: Reference gene primer amplification gave nucleated cell count estimates. TCRdb's copy holds only in-frame clones and misses some; the assay was immunoSEQ multiplex PCR. V, J and clone size reflect that table, while D and trimming were determined from the DNA. This table has more than 200,000 clones, roughly 80% appearing once. The receptor was derived from a man aged 45-60 years with active or convalescent COVID-19. Source material: peripheral blood. The rearrangement uses TRBV7-2 and TRBJ1-3; D ambiguous. The CDR3 protein is CASSLGSRVSGNTIYF. The CDR3 DNA reads as TGTGCCAGCAGCTTAGGGTCTCGGGTTTCCGGAAACACCATATATTTT.